The text below deals with one T cell receptor (beta chain). The antigen it binds to is not known. Base-call qualities are not available, and no considerably larger clone is one nucleotide away. This sample stems from a study of shared clonotypes between healthy human individuals (dated by TCRdb to 2020 to 2021). Regarding the study in general: Three men and two women, aged 18 to 49 years, made up the cohort. For each donor, three plates each were used for CD4 naive and CD4 memory, two plates were used for CD8 naive, and one plate was used for CD8 memory. To estimate repertoire size and how much clonotypes are shared between individuals, the study performed deep sequencing of blood TCR repertoires from a few healthy adults. To increase sequencing depth and limit assay-specific biases, different laboratories used diverse techniques to prepare libraries and sequence TCR repertoires. Between about 0.85 and 10 billion PBMCs per donor were obtained by leukapheresis. The paper as a whole reports these results and caveats: Pairwise subsampling indicated that sequencing depth was expected to affect the degree of clonotype sharing among donors. Rarefaction of sorted-subset datasets indicated incomplete sequencing despite the large sequencing depth. Clonotypes shared by all four sorted-subset donors showed higher generation probabilities than non-shared clonotypes. The genetic and exposure-history diversity represented was limited by the small number of donors. Across a few donors, about 5% of naive CD4, roughly 3.3% of naive CD8, about 2.3% of memory CD4, and about 0.44% of memory CD8 clonotypes were shared. Sampling was restricted to blood, and TCR repertoires in tissues likely differ from the TCR repertoires found in blood. Estimated clonotype richness was generally larger for naive than for memory subsets.

Using the deep immunoSEQ assay, multiplex PCR amplified TCR CDR3 regions from genomic DNA. For each cell subset, the extracted genomic DNA was distributed evenly across all wells of several immunoSEQ 96-well plates, and each plate served as one replicate. For sorted subsets, approximately 0.2 ug of genomic DNA, equivalent to roughly 30,000 T cell genomes, went into each replicate PCR. Purified libraries were quantified with a Qubit 3.0 fluorometer, sized on a Bioanalyzer 2100, and re-quantified with the KAPA Library Quantification kit. A separate single-read 150-cycle Illumina NextSeq 550 flow cell was used to sequence each immunoSEQ 96-well plate. Per the authors' processing: Because the immunoSEQ output included only junctional sequences and no quality scores, the filtering could not be the same as the filtering used for full-length reads. To assign V/J genes and CDR3, sequences were annotated against IMGT germline references using PyIR, a Python wrapper for IgBLAST v1.9. Reads with weak V/J assignments (E-value above 1e-6), missing CDR3, stop codons, out-of-frame junctions, or ambiguous translated residues were removed. A V3J clonotype was defined by an identical inferred V gene, J gene, and CDR3 amino acid sequence. The percentage overlap between two repertoires was calculated by dividing the number of shared unique clonotypes by the size of the smaller repertoire. RTK rarefaction, the Chao1 estimator, and Recon v2.1 estimates of unobserved clonotypes were used to assess repertoire richness. Generation probabilities were computed with OLGA for all TCRbeta clonotypes obtained by the gDNA method from several donors. The source is immuneACCESS, and TCRdb retained only in-frame sequences with V and J called. Part of the clones is not carried over; for the studies checked, unresolved V genes explain less than half of this, and the remainder is unexplained. V and J calls and clone size follow that table, whereas D and trimming were derived from the DNA. The sample contains roughly 1,600,000 clones, 98% of them found a single time. The ten largest make up approximately 0.4% of the sample.

The donors were healthy, HIV-negative adults who had no recently reported acute infections or vaccinations. Every donor was a Caucasian adult residing in Nashville, Tennessee, USA. CD4+ T cells were enriched through magnetic negative selection, after which naive cells were positively selected on CD45RA and the remaining negative fraction served as the memory subset. After blood collection by leukapheresis, PBMCs were isolated using Ficoll-Histopaque density gradient centrifugation and then cryopreserved in the vapor phase of liquid nitrogen. Purity and quantity of every magnetically sorted T cell population were checked by analytical flow cytometry. Each sorted fraction had its genomic DNA isolated and then quantified by UV absorbance on a Nanodrop 2000c. CDR1 SGHRS and CDR2 YFSETQ were looked up in the germline V gene. The cysteine opens and the phenylalanine closes a CDR3 of 15 amino acids. The retained sequence is limited to the CDR3, 45 bases, with the frame set at the first base. Trimming at the junction amounts to 2 bases on V and 1 base on J, and the germline ends lie 10 bases apart.

The V and J segments used are TRBV5-1 and TRBJ1-5; the D gene cannot be resolved reliably. The sample taken for sequencing was naive CD4+ T cells sorted from blood. The label giving this sample's cell subset or site can be read as: CD45RA+ positively selected. The sequence was collected from a young man in good health. The nucleotides are TGCGCCAGCAGCTTTACCAGTGGGAGCAATCAGCCCCAGCATTTT. It specifies CASSFTSGSNQPQHF.